This T cell receptor (beta chain) was documented in a study of blood T cell repertoires in COVID-19. Study overall: The analysed material was cDNA or gDNA that came from T cells, B-cell-depleted T cells, or PBMCs.

The data were produced by immunoSEQ multiplex PCR, yet TCRdb's version contains in-frame clones alone and is incomplete. The table has about 77,000 clones, about 91% seen once. There are 13 residues in the CDR3. The V gene's germline CDR1 is SGDLS and CDR2 YYNGEE. V lost 3 bases to trimming and J lost 4 bases, with 10 bases between them. The receptor was derived from a woman aged 80 or over with acute or convalescent COVID-19. V is TRBV9 and J is TRBJ1-1, with D possibly matching TRBD1 (6 bases). Input material: peripheral blood. CDR3 sequence: CASSATGTTEAFF. The CDR3 nucleotides are TGTGCCAGCAGCGCCACAGGGACCACTGAAGCTTTCTTT.